The entry below gives a single T cell receptor beta chain sequence along with its context. Its antigen is currently not known. Qualities for individual bases were not recorded, and no much larger clone is one base off. Deletion took 6 bases off V and 2 bases off J, with a span of 11 bases between the germline ends. Reading the germline V gene (reference sequence) gives CDR1 DFQATT and CDR2 SNEGSKA. Including the terminal cysteine and phenylalanine, the CDR3 comprises 13 residues. The kept DNA is CDR3 alone, 39 bases in frame from the first base. Sequenced on an Illumina MiSeq. Quantitative 5'-RACE with molecular barcodes was the method used to prepare the TCR beta libraries. On the study's bioinformatics: To identify disease-linked TCR variants, a new computational method was used, one built on a probabilistic model of VDJ rearrangement. TCRdb applied fastp at Q25 and MiXCR to the public reads, then kept only in-frame beta chains. Every CDR3 protein is listed once, alongside the most common genes and DNA of its rows. It is TCRdb's table, rather than the study itself, that gives the V and J calls and clone size. Across this sample there are more than 20,000 distinct CDR3 sequences, with 13% seen only once. 30% to 35% of the sample is in the top ten clones.

This sample was included in a study of CD8 T cells in ankylosing spondylitis (dated by TCRdb to the late 2010s). Context from the whole study: To find TCR variants linked to disease, the study profiled T cell receptor beta repertoires in ankylosing spondylitis patients and healthy donors. The full study cohort was made up of roughly 25 ankylosing spondylitis patients and 108 healthy donors. Samples of peripheral blood were taken, and for ankylosing spondylitis patients, synovial fluid was collected as well.

On the study overall, not on this receptor specifically: A TCR beta motif made up of fewer than 10 highly homologous amino acid variants appeared to be characteristic of blood from ankylosing spondylitis patients. The disease-linked clones showed a CD8+ phenotype and occurred at relatively low frequencies in peripheral blood. Some motif variants were previously reported in synovial fluid and blood of reactive arthritis patients, suggesting common disease-initiation mechanisms. The disease-linked clones were reported to be significantly enriched in matched synovial fluid samples from ankylosing spondylitis patients.

The sequence was obtained from a male donor with ankylosing spondylitis or in good health (not recorded which). The specimen was blood. The sequence is built from TRBV20-1 and TRBJ2-1, with a tentative D gene TRBD2 over 5 matching bases. CDR3 loop: CSASGGPYNEQFF. The base sequence is TGCAGTGCGTCCGGCGGGCCCTACAATGAGCAGTTCTTC.